Below are 32 T cell receptor beta chains sequenced from a single sample in a study of OX40 agonist ivuxolimab in advanced cancers. TCRdb keeps only in-frame clones here, not all; method: immunoSEQ multiplex PCR. The repertoire includes about 87,000 clones, less than 90% of them detected once, and approximately 0.79% sits in the top ten. Sequenced here: CD4+ or CD8+ T cells sorted from blood, sampled in a trial of the OX40 agonist ivuxolimab. These receptors were taken from an adult with an advanced solid tumor such as melanoma, head and neck, liver or kidney cancer.

This rearrangement joins TRBV4-1 to TRBJ1-2; D gene unclear. This CDR3 has 13 residues. V lost 0 bases, J lost 4 bases, and 6 bases lay in between. CDR1 is MGHRA and CDR2 is YSYEKL in the germline V gene. The CDR3 region is CASSQDRTYGYTF. For the CDR3, the DNA is TGCGCCAGCAGCCAAGACAGGACCTATGGCTACACCTTC.

V is TRBV6-5 and J is TRBJ1-2; no clear D. This CDR3 spans 14 amino acids. Trimming cost V 0 bases and J 4 bases, with 9 bases left between them. Germline V CDR1 and CDR2: MNHEY, SVGAGI. The CDR3 region has the DNA TGTGCCAGCAGTTACTCGGCAGGTATCTATGGCTACACCTTC. Amino acids: CASSYSAGIYGYTF.

The rearrangement links TRBV6-6 to TRBJ2-5; D could derive from TRBD1 or TRBD2 (5 bases each). Germline V gene data show CDR1 as MNHNY and CDR2 as SVGAGI (reference sequence). V was shortened by 6 bases and J by 4 bases, with 15 bases between the two germline ends. The CDR3 runs 14 residues. The CDR3 loop reads CASSTRQSGETQYF. The CDR3 DNA is TGTGCCAGCAGCACCCGACAGAGCGGAGAGACCCAGTACTTC.

The V gene is TRBV6-1, the J gene TRBJ1-2; D perhaps matches TRBD1 (6 bases). CDR3 length equals 14 residues. Trimming took 0 bases from V and 8 from J, leaving 13 bases between them. Looked up from germline, CDR1 is MNHNS and CDR2 is SASEGT. The CDR3 here is CASSEALRGEGYTF. CDR3 bases: TGTGCCAGCAGTGAAGCCCTCAGGGGCGAAGGCTACACCTTC.

This clone was seen once. The chain carries TRBV5-1 and TRBJ1-1; unclear D gene. V shed 4 bases and J shed 1 base, with 11 bases lying between them. The germline V gene encodes CDR1 SGHRS and CDR2 YFSETQ. The CDR3 loop spans 14 amino acids. The CDR3 region is CASSPTVRNTEAFF. CDR3 bases: TGCGCCAGCAGCCCCACAGTCAGGAACACTGAAGCTTTCTTT.

DNA of the CDR3: TGTGCCAGTAGTTTGGGCAGACCGATCTCCTACGAGCAGTACTTC. Its translation: CASSLGRPISYEQYF. The chain has TRBV19 and TRBJ2-7; no firm D call. Germline V lookup: CDR1 LNHDA, CDR2 SQIVND (reference sequence). The CDR3 has 15 residues. Trimming took off 5 bases at V and 0 bases at J, with 14 bases between the two ends.

The V and J genes are TRBV6-4 and TRBJ2-2, with 11 bases identical to TRBD1. With 6 bases clipped from V and 6 bases from J, the junction kept 6 bases outside the gene matches. Per germline, CDR1 MRHNA and CDR2 SNTAGT. The CDR3 sequence is 15 residues long. The CDR3: CASSSGQGVPGELFF. CDR3 in DNA: TGTGCCAGCAGCTCGGGACAGGGGGTTCCCGGGGAGCTGTTTTTT.

The chain recombines TRBV9 with TRBJ2-7, with D maybe TRBD2 (6 bases). This CDR3 comprises 15 residues. Between the trimmed V and J ends, which lost 0 bases and 5 bases, there was a span of 15 bases. Germline values: CDR1 SGDLS, CDR2 YYNGEE. Written as DNA, the CDR3 is TGTGCCAGCAGCGTAGGTCACGGGGGATCCGACGAGCAGTACTTC. Amino acid sequence: CASSVGHGGSDEQYF.

The chain couples TRBV5-4 to TRBJ1-1, with a tentative D call TRBD1 (5 bases). V shed 6 bases and J shed 3 bases, with 18 bases lying between them. Germline V gives CDR1 SGHNT, CDR2 YYREEE (reference sequence). The CDR3 totals 15 residues. The CDR3 region has the DNA TGTGCCAGCAACCTGGTAGGGGACGGGGACACTGAAGCTTTCTTT. It yields the protein CASNLVGDGDTEAFF.

The chain has TRBV18 and TRBJ2-1; 9 bases match TRBD2. The CDR3 has 18 amino acids. Germline V gene lookup returns CDR1 KGHSH and CDR2 LQKENI. Trimming removed 4 bases from V and 8 bases from J; junction bases left unmatched: 18. CDR3 DNA: TGTGCCAGCTCACGACCCCCACACGAGAAGCGGGGGGTTCATGAGCAGTTCTTC. Translated: CASSRPPHEKRGVHEQFF.

This chain uses TRBV5-6 with TRBJ2-2, with D maybe TRBD1 (5 bases). The length of the CDR3 is 16 residues. The V gene's germline CDR1 is SGHDT and CDR2 YYEEEE. V shed 4 bases and J shed 1 base, with 14 bases lying between them. CDR3 sequence reads: CASSPVSQGNTGELFF. CDR3 sequence (DNA): TGTGCCAGCAGCCCGGTGTCTCAGGGGAACACCGGGGAGCTGTTTTTT.

The chain carries TRBV7-3 and TRBJ1-6; D unclear. The germline V gene has CDR1 SGHTA and CDR2 FQGTGA. V shed 2 bases and J shed 7 bases, with 15 bases lying between them. The CDR3 extends over 16 amino acids. The CDR3 region is CASSLWREPFNSPLHF. Here the CDR3 DNA reads TGTGCCAGCAGCTTATGGCGGGAACCCTTCAATTCACCCCTCCACTTT.

This clone was observed a handful of times. The chain combines TRBV11-2 with TRBJ2-1; D gene ambiguous. V was trimmed by 5 bases and J by 0 bases, leaving 11 bases between them. The CDR3 runs 15 residues. Germline CDR1 is SGHAT and CDR2 is FQNNGV. The CDR3 DNA follows: TGTGCCAGCAGCGAGGCCTTAATCTCCTACAATGAGCAGTTCTTC. It translates to CASSEALISYNEQFF. The complete variable domain, with remaining parts taken from reference TRBV11-2 and TRBJ2-1, reads EAGVAQSPRYKIIEKRQSVAFWCNPISGHATLYWYQQILGQGPKLLIQFQNNGVVDDSQLPKDRFSAERLKGVDSTLKIQPAKLEDSAVYLCASSEALISYNEQFFGPGTRLTVL.

The rearrangement links TRBV30 to TRBJ1-1; D ambiguous. The CDR3 sequence is 15 residues long. CDR1 is GTSNPN, CDR2 SVGIG, per germline (reference sequence). Between the trimmed V and J ends, which lost 2 bases and 5 bases, there was a span of 18 bases. CDR3 DNA sequence: TGTGCCTGGAGTACGACCCTATCCTATGAGACTGAAGCTTTCTTT. Translating gives CAWSTTLSYETEAFF.

The rearrangement links TRBV10-3 to TRBJ1-1; D call uncertain. Germline CDR1 is ENHRY and CDR2 is SYGVKD. The CDR3 totals 11 residues. V was pared by 3 bases and J by 4 bases, with 3 bases between. The CDR3 region is CAISDITEAFF. The CDR3 DNA is TGTGCCATCAGTGACATCACTGAAGCTTTCTTT.

The genes are TRBV9 and TRBJ1-2; 8 bases align to TRBD1. The CDR3 length is 17 residues. Germline V lookup: CDR1 SGDLS, CDR2 YYNGEE. V lost 0 bases and J lost 4; bases outside the gene matches: 11. The CDR3 sequence is CASSVVPSAGGSYGYTF. The CDR3 DNA reads TGTGCCAGCAGCGTAGTTCCATCGGCAGGGGGCAGCTATGGCTACACCTTC. Full variable domain (missing parts from reference TRBV9 and TRBJ1-2): DSGVTQTPKHLITATGQRVTLRCSPRSGDLSVYWYQQSLDQGLQFLIQYYNGEERAKGNILERFSAQQFPDLHSELNLSSLELGDSALYFCASSVVPSAGGSYGYTFGSGTRLTVV.

In DNA form, the CDR3 reads TGTGCTAGTGGTTTAGGGCGCCACTATGGCTACACCTTC. This encodes CASGLGRHYGYTF. The rearrangement links TRBV12-5 to TRBJ1-2, with no clear D. This CDR3 region has 13 residues. V shed 3 bases and J shed 3 bases, with 8 bases lying between them. The germline gives CDR1 LGHNT, CDR2 FRNRAP.

Sample share makes this clone medium-sized. The chain combines TRBV6-5 with TRBJ1-2; D may be TRBD1 (5 bases). The CDR3 runs to 13 residues. V was trimmed by 2 bases and J by 2 bases, leaving 6 bases between them. Germline V gene data show CDR1 as MNHEY and CDR2 as SVGAGI. CDR3 amino acids: CASSYDRNYGYTF. The CDR3 DNA reads as TGTGCCAGCAGTTACGACAGAAACTATGGCTACACCTTC.

The V call is TRBV4-3, the J call TRBJ2-1, with TRBD2 as a possible D gene (5 bases). Germline V gene sequence: CDR1 LGHNA, CDR2 YSLEER. V lost 0 bases and J lost 1, with 10 bases in between. This CDR3 spans 16 amino acids. The DNA for the CDR3 is TGCGCCAGCAGCCAAGATCTGACGGGGTCCTACAATGAGCAGTTCTTC. Translated, it gives CASSQDLTGSYNEQFF.

The chain is built from TRBV18 and TRBJ1-1; D call uncertain. Trimming removed 3 bases from V and 1 base from J, with 9 bases in between. The CDR3 covers 14 residues. Germline V CDR1 and CDR2: KGHSH, LQKENI. The CDR3 DNA follows: TGTGCCAGCTCACCTCTACCCAGGAACACTGAAGCTTTCTTT. Protein product: CASSPLPRNTEAFF. Full variable domain (outside the CDR3, taken from reference TRBV18 and TRBJ1-1): NAGVMQNPRHLVRRRGQEARLRCSPMKGHSHVYWYRQLPEEGLKFMVYLQKENIIDESGMPKERFSAEFPKEGPSILRIQQVVRGDSAAYFCASSPLPRNTEAFFGQGTRLTVV.

This clone was observed once. This rearrangement joins TRBV5-1 to TRBJ1-2; weak D call: TRBD1 (5 bases). Trimming took 0 bases from V and 0 from J, leaving 18 bases between them. This CDR3 comprises 18 residues. Germline CDR1 SGHRS, CDR2 YFSETQ. The CDR3 spells CASSLGPLTGTTNYGYTF. The CDR3 nucleotides read TGCGCCAGCAGCTTGGGCCCCTTAACGGGGACTACTAACTATGGCTACACCTTC.

The CDR3 reads CAWSWGWEETQYF. DNA for the CDR3: TGTGCCTGGAGTTGGGGGTGGGAAGAGACCCAGTACTTC. The V gene is TRBV30, the J gene TRBJ2-5; D could derive from TRBD1 or TRBD2 (5 bases each). Trimming removed 2 bases at V and 3 bases at J, with 10 bases between. CDR3 length: 13 residues. Per germline, CDR1 GTSNPN and CDR2 SVGIG (reference sequence). The full variable domain, completed using reference TRBV30 and TRBJ2-5, is SQTIHQWPATLVQPVGSPLSLECTVEGTSNPNLYWYRQAAGRGLQLLFYSVGIGQISSEVPQNLSASRPQDRQFILSSKKLLLSDSGFYLCAWSWGWEETQYFGPGTRLLVL.

The chain uses TRBV27 and TRBJ2-2; no reliable D call. This CDR3 is built from 14 residues. Trimming shortened V by 6 bases and J by 2 bases, and 10 bases separated the two germline ends. Germline CDR1 reads MNHEY; CDR2 reads SMNVEV (reference sequence). CDR3: CASSRRRNTGELFF. The CDR3 region has the DNA TGTGCCAGCAGCCGAAGGCGAAACACCGGGGAGCTGTTTTTT.

In the case of this clone: Other DNA sequences in this specimen translate into the identical CDR3. V is TRBV7-2 and J is TRBJ1-4, with a weak D call TRBD1 (5 bases). Germline CDR1 is SGHTA and CDR2 is FQGNSA. Trimming left V 1 base short and J 3 bases short, with 9 bases between. There are 15 residues in the CDR3. This CDR3 is CASSLGGLANEKLFF. CDR3 in DNA: TGTGCCAGCAGCTTAGGGGGGTTAGCTAATGAAAAACTGTTTTTT.

The chain couples TRBV5-1 to TRBJ1-2; no clear D gene. Trimming removed 1 base from V and 3 bases from J, with 13 bases in between. This CDR3 contains 15 residues. Germline V CDR1 and CDR2: SGHRS, YFSETQ. CDR3 DNA sequence: TGCGCCAGCAGCTTGCTACCGTCAGTTGACTATGGCTACACCTTC. Residues: CASSLLPSVDYGYTF.

The CDR3 reads CASSPTGLHVNYGYTF. CDR3 nucleotides: TGTGCCAGCAGCCCGACGGGCCTGCATGTTAACTATGGCTACACCTTC. This chain uses TRBV5-6 with TRBJ1-2; D unclear. The CDR3 has 16 residues. The germline gives CDR1 SGHDT, CDR2 YYEEEE. V lost 4 bases, J lost 1 base, and 17 bases lay in between.

The V gene is TRBV4-2, the J gene TRBJ1-4; 7 nucleotides agree with TRBD1. The CDR3 has 16 residues. V lost 1 base and J lost 0; bases outside the gene matches: 2. CDR1 and CDR2 from the germline V gene are LGHNA and YNFKEQ. DNA for the CDR3: TGTGCCAGCAGCCAAGGGCAGGGGGCAACTAATGAAAAACTGTTTTTT. Translation gives CASSQGQGATNEKLFF.

The sample holds one count of this clone. CDR3 sequence reads: CASSPRQQNSPLHF. CDR3 coding DNA: TGTGCCAGCAGCCCCCGACAGCAGAATTCACCCCTCCACTTT. This chain joins TRBV6-5 and TRBJ1-6; maybe TRBD1 (5 bases). The CDR3 is 14 amino acids. The germline CDR1 and CDR2 sequences are MNHEY and SVGAGI. V lost 6 bases and J 7 bases, leaving 13 bases between the germline ends.

The chain has TRBV5-4 and TRBJ1-4; D unresolved. There are 13 residues in the CDR3. Per the germline V gene, CDR1 is SGHNT and CDR2 is YYREEE (reference sequence). The V end was cut by 0 bases, the J end by 8 bases, with 8 bases between. The CDR3 DNA follows: TGTGCCAGCAGCTTGGGGCAGGAAGAAAAACTGTTTTTT. It specifies CASSLGQEEKLFF.

This CDR3 reads CASRSPGQGTDTQYF. The CDR3, as DNA: TGCGCCAGCAGATCGCCGGGACAGGGCACAGATACGCAGTATTTT. This chain links TRBV5-1 with TRBJ2-3; 8 bases line up with TRBD1. The trim removed 5 bases at V and 1 base at J, leaving 6 bases unmatched. Germline loops: CDR1 SGHRS, CDR2 YFSETQ. The length of the CDR3 is 15 residues.

This chain connects TRBV30 to TRBJ2-1; D ambiguous. Per the germline V gene, CDR1 is GTSNPN and CDR2 is SVGIG (reference sequence). V was cut by 0 bases and J by 8 bases, with 11 bases left in between. This CDR3 has 13 residues. In DNA, the CDR3 is TGTGCCTGGAGTGTACGGTCCAGATATGAGCAGTTCTTC. This translates into CAWSVRSRYEQFF.

This chain links TRBV11-2 with TRBJ2-3, with D possibly matching TRBD1 (6 bases). Germline V gene data show CDR1 as SGHAT and CDR2 as FQNNGV. The ends were cut back, 1 base at V and 9 bases at J, with 17 bases in the middle. The CDR3 runs 15 residues. As DNA, the CDR3 is TGTGCCAGCAGCTTAGCCGCCAGGGGCGCAGGGACGCAGTATTTT. Protein product: CASSLAARGAGTQYF.